These 24 T cell receptor beta chains share one sample of origin, sequenced in a study of metastatic and nonmetastatic thyroid tumors. Ahead of thyroid surgery, no patient had received treatment of any kind. MiXCR re-clonotyped the PCR reads for TCRdb. Of about 15,000 clones detected, 24% appear once; the ten largest clones hold approximately 8.4%. The sequenced material came from tumor tissue. The origin of the receptors is a female donor with papillary thyroid cancer or a benign thyroid nodule (not recorded which). Some clones in this sample may be carry-over from other donors' samples.

This clone was seen ten or more times. The chain is built from TRBV29-1 and TRBJ2-5; 9 nucleotides line up with TRBD2. Germline CDR1 and CDR2: SQVTM and ANQGSEA. V lost 5 bases to trimming and J lost 2 bases; unmatched junction nucleotides: 9. The CDR3 is 15 residues long. This CDR3 is CSVPTSGSGQETQYF. DNA of the CDR3: TGCAGCGTTCCGACTAGCGGATCGGGTCAAGAGACCCAGTACTTC.

This sequence joins TRBV2 and TRBJ2-5; TRBD2 might be the D (5 bases). V was clipped by 9 bases and J by 4 bases, with 21 bases between them. The CDR3 totals 15 residues. Germline values: CDR1 SNHLY, CDR2 FYNNEI. The CDR3 region is CASSRSVGEGETQYF. CDR3 nucleotide sequence: TGTGCCAGTAGCAGGTCAGTGGGAGAGGGAGAGACCCAGTACTTC.

V is TRBV13 and J is TRBJ2-1; 7 nucleotides match TRBD1. Trimming took 5 bases from V and 5 from J; bases not matched to a gene: 6. The length of the CDR3 is 14 residues. Looked up from germline, CDR1 is PRHDT and CDR2 is FYEKMQ (reference sequence). The CDR3 DNA reads TGTGCCAGCAGCGACAGGGCCCTCGACAATGAGCAGTTCTTC. Translation: CASSDRALDNEQFF.

This clone was seen repeatedly, ten times or more. The rearrangement joins TRBV12-3 or TRBV12-4 to TRBJ2-2; the match to TRBD1 covers 7 bases. Trimming took 1 base from V and 4 from J; bases not matched to a gene: 0. The CDR3 runs to 14 residues. In DNA, the CDR3 is TGTGCCAGCAGTTTAGACAGGGGCACCGGGGAGCTGTTTTTT. This sequence encodes CASSLDRGTGELFF.

This clone appeared a few times. The chain joins TRBV6-1 to TRBJ2-1; D perhaps matches TRBD2 (6 bases). CDR1 is MNHNS and CDR2 is SASEGT in the germline V gene. V was clipped by 6 bases and J by 7 bases, with 22 bases between them. This CDR3 is built from 16 residues. In DNA, the CDR3 is TGTGCCAGCAGGACCCGGGGAGGAGGAAGTAGTAATGAGCAGTTCTTC. It translates to CASRTRGGGSSNEQFF.

This clone rates as medium-sized (0.01 to 0.1%). The rearrangement joins TRBV24-1 to TRBJ2-1; 8 nucleotides match TRBD2. Germline V gives CDR1 KGHDR, CDR2 SFDVKD. V shed 0 bases, J shed 9 bases, and the junction held 21 bases outside the gene matches. The CDR3 runs to 20 residues. The CDR3 spells CATSDLPFRASGPQGSEQFF. Here the CDR3 DNA reads TGTGCCACCAGTGATTTGCCCTTTAGGGCTAGCGGGCCCCAAGGGAGTGAGCAGTTCTTC.

This clone was observed a handful of times. This rearrangement joins TRBV25-1 to TRBJ2-1; 10 nucleotides match TRBD1. CDR1 is MGHDK, CDR2 SYGVNS, per germline. The CDR3 has 14 amino acids. V dropped 4 bases and J dropped 13; count of bases not matched to a gene: 10. The chain's CDR3 is CASSGTGGRGDQFF. The CDR3 nucleotides are TGTGCCAGCAGTGGGACAGGGGGGAGGGGTGATCAGTTCTTC.

This clone was seen more than once but under ten times. The gene calls are TRBV6-2 or TRBV6-3 and TRBJ1-5; D ambiguous. Trimming removed 0 bases from V and 0 bases from J, with 15 bases in between. Germline values: CDR1 MNHEY, CDR2 SVGEGT. The CDR3 spans 18 residues. The CDR3 region is CASSYSVRERYSNQPQHF. The CDR3 bases are TGTGCCAGCAGTTACTCGGTGCGAGAGAGGTATAGCAATCAGCCCCAGCATTTT.

The rearrangement links TRBV15 to TRBJ1-6; weak D call: TRBD1 (5 bases). The CDR3 has 13 residues. Germline loops: CDR1 LNHNV, CDR2 YYDKDF (reference sequence). V was clipped by 8 bases and J by 5 bases, with 10 bases between them. The CDR3 loop is CATRLTDNSPLHF. The CDR3 bases are TGTGCCACCCGATTGACAGATAATTCACCCCTCCACTTT.

This clone is categorized as medium-sized. The CDR3: CASSEAMAPVYEQYF. In nucleotides, the CDR3 is TGTGCCAGCAGTGAAGCCATGGCCCCCGTCTACGAGCAGTACTTC. The V gene is TRBV6-1, the J gene TRBJ2-7; unclear D gene. CDR3 size: 15 residues. Trimming stripped 0 bases from V and 3 bases from J, with 12 bases between. The germline V gene encodes CDR1 MNHNS and CDR2 SASEGT.

The chain joins TRBV11-2 to TRBJ2-7; TRBD1 matches 9 bases. Trimming took 0 bases from V and 6 from J; bases not matched to a gene: 6. Germline V gives CDR1 SGHAT, CDR2 FQNNGV. The CDR3 is 15 amino acids. CDR3 protein: CASSLDPGTGFEQYF. CDR3 sequence (DNA): TGTGCCAGCAGCTTAGATCCCGGGACAGGGTTCGAGCAGTACTTC.

The V and J genes are TRBV12-5 and TRBJ2-2; 12 positions agree with TRBD2. The CDR3 spans 15 residues. The V and J ends lost 7 bases and 6 bases, in that order; junction bases with no gene match: 6. Germline V gene lookup returns CDR1 LGHNT and CDR2 FRNRAP. Here the CDR3 DNA reads TGTGCTAGTGTTCCGGGACTAGCGGGTTCCGGGGAGCTGTTTTTT. Its translation: CASVPGLAGSGELFF. The variable domain in full, completed from reference TRBV12-5 and TRBJ2-2, reads DARVTQTPRHKVTEMGQEVTMRCQPILGHNTVFWYRQTMMQGLELLAYFRNRAPLDDSGMPKDRFSAEMPDATLATLKIQPSEPRDSAVYFCASVPGLAGSGELFFGEGSRLTVL.

Regarding this clone: It may be a read error: a sequence one base away is much more abundant. This chain uses TRBV9 with TRBJ2-3, with unresolved D. The CDR3 consists of 14 residues. V lost 5 bases to trimming and J lost 3 bases, with 13 bases between them. From germline, CDR1 is SGDLS and CDR2 YYNGEE. DNA of the CDR3: TGTGCCAGCAGTCGGTACAGTAGTACAGATACGCAGTATTTT. This sequence encodes CASSRYSSTDTQYF. Full variable domain (remainder filled in from reference TRBV9 and TRBJ2-3): DSGVTQTPKHLITATGQRVTLRCSPRSGDLSVYWYQQSLDQGLQFLIQYYNGEERAKGNILERFSAQQFPDLHSELNLSSLELGDSALYFCASSRYSSTDTQYFGPGTRLTVL.

This clone appeared many times. Other DNA sequences from this sample encode an identical CDR3 as well. The chain carries TRBV30 and TRBJ1-3; no definite D call. CDR3 length equals 12 residues. Trimming took 5 bases from V and 9 from J, leaving 14 bases between them. Germline-derived CDR1 and CDR2 are GTSNPN and SVGIG (reference sequence). CDR3 sequence (DNA): TGTGCCTGGTGGGATTTAGGAGGCACCATATATTTT. This translates into CAWWDLGGTIYF.

The gene calls are TRBV4-2 and TRBJ2-4; a possible D gene is TRBD2 (6 bases). The germline V gene has CDR1 LGHNA and CDR2 YNFKEQ. The CDR3 extends over 14 amino acids. Trimming cost V 7 bases and J 7 bases, with 17 bases left between them. CDR3 in DNA: TGTGCCAGCATCCAGTTCGGGAGTGCCAACATTCAGTACTTC. As protein: CASIQFGSANIQYF.

This clone showed up many times. This rearrangement joins TRBV20-1 to TRBJ1-5; D perhaps matches TRBD1 (5 bases). V was shortened by 3 bases and J by 6 bases, with 15 bases between the two germline ends. CDR1 is DFQATT and CDR2 is SNEGSKA in the germline V gene (reference sequence). This CDR3 contains 14 residues. The CDR3 loop reads CSARIGASGQPQHF. In DNA, the CDR3 is TGCAGTGCTAGGATCGGGGCCTCGGGTCAGCCCCAGCATTTT.

Sample share makes this clone medium-sized. V and J are TRBV25-1 and TRBJ2-7, with D maybe TRBD1 (6 bases). This CDR3 has 14 residues. The germline V and J ends were trimmed by 1 base and 5 bases, with 12 bases remaining between them. CDR1 MGHDK and CDR2 SYGVNS come from the germline V gene. The CDR3 nucleotides are TGTGCCAGCAGTGAATGGGGCGCAGGGGACGAGCAGTACTTC. Protein sequence: CASSEWGAGDEQYF.

In its sample, this clone was seen many times. This chain uses TRBV11-3 with TRBJ2-4; a weak D match, TRBD1 (5 bases). This CDR3 comprises 14 residues. Germline CDR1 and CDR2: SGHNT and YENEEA. The V end was cut by 3 bases, the J end by 3 bases, with 9 bases between. For the CDR3, the DNA is TGTGCCAGCAGCTTGGGGCACGGCAAAAACATTCAGTACTTC. This encodes CASSLGHGKNIQYF.

This clone was counted ten times or more. V and J are TRBV15 and TRBJ1-1; possible D gene TRBD1, 5 bases. Between the trimmed V and J ends, which lost 1 base and 7 bases, there was a span of 10 bases. The CDR3 sequence is 13 residues long. Germline V gene sequence: CDR1 LNHNV, CDR2 YYDKDF (reference sequence). The CDR3 protein is CATSRAATDEAFF. In DNA form, the CDR3 reads TGTGCCACCAGCAGAGCGGCGACAGATGAAGCTTTCTTT. Full variable domain (remainder filled in from reference TRBV15 and TRBJ1-1): DAMVIQNPRYQVTQFGKPVTLSCSQTLNHNVMYWYQQKSSQAPKLLFHYYDKDFNNEADTPDNFQSRRPNTSFCFLDIRSPGLGDTAMYLCATSRAATDEAFFGQGTRLTVV.

Within the sample, this clone is medium-sized (0.01 to 0.1%). The chain employs TRBV20-1 and TRBJ1-2; 8 positions match TRBD1. In germline, CDR1 is DFQATT, CDR2 SNEGSKA (reference sequence). The CDR3 sequence is 13 residues long. J gave up 2 bases and V 6 bases, and 5 bases lay outside the gene matches. The DNA for the CDR3 is TGCAGTGCCGAGGACAGGGCAAACTATGGCTACACCTTC. This translates into CSAEDRANYGYTF.

V gene TRBV28 combines with J gene TRBJ2-7; 8 bases line up with TRBD2. Germline V CDR1 and CDR2: MDHEN, SYDVKM. The CDR3 runs 15 residues. V lost 6 bases to trimming and J lost 0 bases; unmatched junction nucleotides: 7. The chain's CDR3 is CASRRERGSSYEQYF. The CDR3 DNA sequence: TGTGCCAGCAGACGGGAGCGGGGGAGCTCCTACGAGCAGTACTTC.

This clone came up many times. This chain links TRBV19 with TRBJ2-4; D unclear. V was trimmed by 3 bases and J by 5 bases, leaving 8 bases between them. Germline V gene lookup returns CDR1 LNHDA and CDR2 SQIVND (reference sequence). The CDR3 is made up of 13 amino acids. This chain's CDR3 is CASSMTTQNIQYF. CDR3 coding DNA: TGTGCCAGTAGTATGACCACCCAAAACATTCAGTACTTC.

This clone is labeled as medium-sized (0.01 to 0.1%). The chain joins TRBV25-1 to TRBJ2-1; TRBD2 is a possible D gene (7 bases). V lost 1 base and J 8 bases, leaving 12 bases between the germline ends. Germline loops: CDR1 MGHDK, CDR2 SYGVNS. The CDR3 is 14 residues long. In nucleotides, the CDR3 is TGTGCCAGCAGTGAATGGGGGGCGGGGGATGAGCAGTTCTTC. Amino acid sequence: CASSEWGAGDEQFF. Full variable domain (missing parts from reference TRBV25-1 and TRBJ2-1): EADIYQTPRYLVIGTGKKITLECSQTMGHDKMYWYQQDPGMELHLIHYSYGVNSTEKGDLSSESTVSRIRTEHFPLTLESARPSHTSQYLCASSEWGAGDEQFFGPGTRLTVL.

This clone was counted ten times or more. This chain uses TRBV28 with TRBJ2-5, with a tentative D call TRBD2 (7 bases). This CDR3 has 14 amino acids. V lost 3 bases and J lost 5, with 13 bases in between. Germline V gives CDR1 MDHEN, CDR2 SYDVKM. This CDR3 reads CASSLVGGQETQYF. CDR3 in DNA: TGTGCCAGCAGTTTGGTGGGGGGGCAGGAGACCCAGTACTTC.